These T cell receptor beta chains were read from a single sample in a study of OX40 agonist ivuxolimab in advanced cancers. Clones were sequenced by immunoSEQ multiplex PCR, and TCRdb holds only the in-frame ones, with some missing. Counted here are just over 90,000 clones, approximately 89% occurring once; the ten biggest clones make up approximately 0.81%. The source was CD4+ or CD8+ T cells sorted from blood, collected in a trial of the OX40 agonist ivuxolimab. The origin of the receptors is an adult with an advanced solid tumor such as melanoma, head and neck, liver or kidney cancer. CDR3s include the opening cysteine and the closing phenylalanine or tryptophan. D genes are given only for firm matches. The size entry is marked missing in some rows and otherwise reads once, few, many or a size class.

j_gene,d_gene,len,abundance,v_gene,CDR3nt,CDR3aa
TRBJ2-1,-,15,once,TRBV5-4,TGTGCCAGCAGCTTGAGGGTTAGCTCCTACAATGAGCAGTTCTTC,CASSLRVSSYNEQFF
TRBJ2-1,-,18,-,TRBV4-1,TGCGCCAGCAGCCAATCCCCGGGGGTAAACCCAGCCTACAATGAGCAGTTCTTC,CASSQSPGVNPAYNEQFF
TRBJ2-1,TRBD2,15,-,TRBV5-1,TGCGCCAGCACCTCGGGACTAGCGGGAGCCAATGAGCAGTTCTTC,CASTSGLAGANEQFF
TRBJ1-2,TRBD1,14,-,TRBV25-1,TGTGCCAGCAGTGCGGGGACAGGGAACTATGGCTACACCTTC,CASSAGTGNYGYTF
TRBJ1-2,-,12,-,TRBV6-7,TGTGCCAGCCCGCGTAGTGGGAGATCCTACACCTTC,CASPRSGRSYTF
TRBJ2-2,-,15,-,TRBV6-5,TGTGCCAGCAGTTACCGGGGGGCGCGGGCCGGGGAGCTGTTTTTT,CASSYRGARAGELFF
TRBJ1-6,-,11,-,TRBV30,TGTGCCTGGAGTGTAGGGGGACCCCTCCACTTT,CAWSVGGPLHF
TRBJ2-1,-,14,-,TRBV7-6,TGTGCCAGCAGCTTAGGAGGACAGAACAATGAGCAGTTCTTC,CASSLGGQNNEQFF
TRBJ2-3,TRBD1,15,-,TRBV28,TGTGCCAGCAGCCCTTCCGGGACAGGGACAGATACGCAGTATTTT,CASSPSGTGTDTQYF
TRBJ2-3,TRBD2,19,-,TRBV4-2,TGTGCCAGCAGCCAAGATGCTAGCGGGAGAGGTTTCGTATCAGATACGCAGTATTTT,CASSQDASGRGFVSDTQYF
TRBJ2-3,TRBD2,14,once,TRBV2,TGTGCCAGCGCTAAAGCGGGGGGGGCAGATACGCAGTATTTT,CASAKAGGADTQYF
TRBJ1-5,-,13,-,TRBV19,TGTGCCAGTAGTATCAGGACCCCTGAGCCCCAGCATTTT,CASSIRTPEPQHF
TRBJ2-2,-,15,-,TRBV7-8,TGTGCCAGCAGCTTAGGACGAACGAACACCGGGGAGCTGTTTTTT,CASSLGRTNTGELFF
TRBJ1-4,-,16,-,TRBV11-3,TGTGCCAGCAGCGAGGGGACGTCCGCAACTAATGAAAAACTGTTTTTT,CASSEGTSATNEKLFF
TRBJ2-7,TRBD2,14,-,TRBV7-2,TGTGCCAGCAGCACCCGACTAGCGGGAGGCGAGCAGTACTTC,CASSTRLAGGEQYF
TRBJ2-7,TRBD2,15,-,TRBV19,TGTGCCAGTAGTATGGGGGGGTTGGCCTCCTACGAGCAGTACTTC,CASSMGGLASYEQYF
TRBJ2-5,-,17,-,TRBV12-2,TGTGCAAGTCGCCTTCCCGGGAGACAGGGGCAGGGGGAGACCCAGTACTTC,CASRLPGRQGQGETQYF